This TCR beta chain stems from a study of cytomegalovirus exposure and HLA in healthy donors (dated by TCRdb to 2016 to 2017). With regard to the full study: According to an earlier analysis of 550 to 700 of the donors, about 179 million T cells yielded roughly 110 million unique TCR beta sequences and 250 to 350 Gb of sequence data. All discovery cohort repertoires had been generated on a single sequencing platform. The T cell repertoires of 666 subjects were profiled by immunosequencing and related to cytomegalovirus serostatus. Donor age, sex, ethnicity and CMV serostatus were compiled alongside the repertoire data. Genome-wide SNP genotypes for about three fifths of the 666 donors were used in a later genetic analysis, which treated that subset as a discovery cohort. A separate validation cohort of roughly 130 different subjects was used in addition to the approximately 640-subject first cohort. The number of donors typed differed by locus, with about 629-630 for A, B, C, DRB1 and DQB1, 522 for DQA1, under 610 for DPA1, and approximately 470 for DPB1. The genetic ancestry cluster associated with self-reported Caucasian donors included 81% of the 350 to 500 genotyped donors. Roughly 300 gigabases of sequencing data and around 87 million unique TCR sequences were included in an early release covering around 600 HLA-typed donors. Rather than drawing on any new phenotypic data, the later analysis identified candidate immune exposures from TCR beta sequences and the way those sequences occurred across donors. The study was designed to test whether signatures of past pathogen exposure could be identified by cataloging public T cell receptors. High-throughput TCR immunosequencing, statistical association of individual TCRs with disease status, and machine learning were combined to predict cytomegalovirus infection status. An earlier analysis of some 500 of the donors used high-throughput TCR beta sequencing to judge whether each TCR beta V gene segment behaved as functional or pseudogenic. Across under 500 genotyped donors of the cohort, an average of about 240,000 unique TCR beta nucleotide sequences per donor were sequenced, and 15% to 20% of those sequences were non-productive. HLA typing covered class I and class II loci at four-digit resolution. A later analysis re-analyzed previously published TCR beta repertoires from 650 to 800 donors and added high-resolution HLA genotyping to study TCR occurrence patterns. Five DR-DQ haplotypes were treated as single units for association and clustering because of strong linkage in the cohort. General study outcomes and caveats: Sequencing depth was assumed to be roughly uniform across donors in the presence/absence analyses, though that assumption may not hold. According to a later analysis, TCR association rates differed among HLA loci, with DRB1 alleles showing the most associated TCRs and HLA-C alleles showing the fewest. In a later genetic analysis, a missense DCLRE1C variant was associated with V-gene and J-gene trimming of TCR beta chains, and the association was replicated in an independent cohort. A later analysis found that most CMV-associated TCR beta chains appeared HLA-restricted, with HLA associations seemingly driven largely by CMV exposure. The study gave a list of 150 to 200 TCR beta chains associated with cytomegalovirus. Broadly in line with IMGT annotations, most TCR beta V segments showed up in productive rearrangements about 87% or about 30% of the time in an earlier analysis of around 600 of the donors. Because HLA typing was missing for some donors at each locus, association tests included only the typed subset. Some IMGT-functional V segments, including TRBV6-2 and TRBV6-3, could not be distinguished by the 87-base-pair reads and were therefore excluded. In both the original and validation cohorts, the classifier was reported to diagnose cytomegalovirus status with high specificity and sensitivity. The only immune exposure information available for the cohort was CMV serostatus. The authors suggested that the approach could potentially be generalized to other disease states and immunological phenotypes. A later analysis associated about 17,000 TCR beta sequences with specific HLA alleles at a false discovery rate of 0.05. The sequencing pipeline was judged likely to have produced a cluster of highly shared sequence variants as a technical artifact. According to a later analysis, parvovirus B19, influenza, CMV and Epstein-Barr virus appeared linked to several top co-occurrence clusters. When HLA alleles, especially DR and DQ, strongly co-occurred, TCR associations were difficult to assign to individual alleles. A later genetic analysis reported fewer N-insertions in productive TCRs among donors in an Asian-associated ancestry cluster than the approximately 670-donor mean. This cohort had only TCR beta chains sequenced, and the lack of alpha or paired-chain data limited which features could be detected. A further reported finding was that TCR beta sequences accurately predicted the HLA-A and HLA-B alleles for most subjects in the first cohort. Compared with equally common non-associated chains, HLA-associated TCR beta chains in a later analysis were more clonally expanded and had lower generation probabilities. Across donors, most TCR sequences were observed very rarely, whereas some public TCRs were present in many individuals. The earlier analysis of a few hundred of the donors excluded fewer than 20 rarely observed V segments, including chromosome 9 orphons, because counts were too low. Three of the identified cytomegalovirus-associated TCR beta chains were confirmed in vitro to be specific for cytomegalovirus antigens. Linkage disequilibrium might explain the correlated functional status among segregating V segments, but an unknown experimental factor could not be excluded.

A note on this clone: There is no known antigen for this receptor. Base qualities were left out, and no much larger clone turns up one base away.

A distance of 6 bases separates the germline ends of V and J, which lose 5 bases and 5 bases respectively. CDR1 and CDR2, looked up from the germline V gene (reference sequence), are SEHNR and FQNEAQ. The CDR3, cysteine through phenylalanine, is 11 amino acids long. Of the read, only the CDR3 DNA is kept; its 33 bases are in frame from base 1. In total, roughly 670 healthy bone marrow donors made up the cohort. At the time of sampling, all cohort members were nominally healthy, though unrecorded immune exposures were likely present. The donor tested CMV seropositive and was one of the 289 seropositive cohort members. Every donor gave a peripheral blood sample, and the peripheral blood mononuclear cells from that sample were used for TCR beta sequencing. Genomic DNA was extracted from the blood cell samples with the Qiagen DNeasy Blood Extraction Kit. The library came from the immunoSEQ multiplex PCR assay. A mixture of 60 forward primers for TCR Vbeta segments and 13 reverse primers for TCR Jbeta segments was used in the multiplex PCR. The CDR3 region of rearranged TCR beta genes was amplified from genomic DNA by a multiplex PCR assay. The amplified TCR beta libraries were sequenced on the Illumina HiSeq System as 87-base-pair reads. The original pipeline was this. In a later analysis, tens of millions of unique TCR beta chains were counted across the roughly 700 repertoires, and some 10 million of these chains were shared by at least two donors. A nearest-neighbor algorithm error-corrected the raw reads and collapsed the reads into unique sequences, merging closely related sequences to remove PCR and sequencing errors. CDR3 sequences were aligned to IMGT reference sequences to assign V, D and J gene segments. For a sequence to be retained, a match of at least six nucleotides was required to both a V gene segment and a J gene segment. A rearrangement was called productive if the CDR3 had no stop codons and remained in frame with V and J, and every other rearrangement was called non-productive. CDR3 was defined according to IMGT convention as the region running from the second conserved V-encoded cysteine to the conserved J-encoded phenylalanine. The earlier analysis of about 590 of the donors excluded sequences that lacked an unambiguous match to a single V gene segment. An earlier analysis of 450 to 650 of the donors called V segments functional above 56.7% productive rearrangements and segregating when the between-donor standard deviation exceeded 5%. A statistical classification framework was built to diagnose cytomegalovirus status from the catalog of TCR beta chain sequences. A later analysis assigned V and J genes by comparing TCR nucleotide sequences with IMGT/GENE-DB human TR gene sequences. In a later analysis, CDR3 sequences and most-parsimonious VDJ recombination scenarios were assigned using the TCRdist pipeline. In a later analysis, each TCR beta chain was defined by its CDR3 amino acid sequence together with its V-gene family, and reads without a unique V-gene family were excluded. As a way to deal with suspected cross-contamination and a sequencing artifact, a later analysis dropped roughly 620 nucleotide sequences that were highly shared and had low generation probability. A later analysis calculated a clonal expansion index for each public chain from normalized within-repertoire ranks of inferred template counts. In a later analysis, generation probabilities were computed with a VDJ recombination model fitted to out-of-frame rearrangements, and the resulting probabilities were checked against IGoR. Hypergeometric tests were used in a later analysis to score TCR-TCR, TCR-HLA and TCR-CMV co-occurrence, with a repertoire-size bias correction applied to the TCR pairs. To estimate false discovery rates, a later analysis permuted the HLA or CMV assignments 20 times. In a later analysis, co-occurring TCRs were grouped using DBSCAN, with TCRdist sequence similarity added in when clustering inside HLA-allele-positive subsets. Repertoires with fewer than 30,000 or more than 120,000 public chains, plus five repertoires with anomalous nucleotide sharing, were excluded from co-occurrence clustering. The source is immuneACCESS, and TCRdb retained only in-frame sequences with V and J called. Part of the clones is not carried over; for the studies checked, unresolved V genes explain less than half of this, and the remainder is unexplained. The DNA gave D and trimming, while V, J and clone size come from that table. For this sample the table gives 150,000 to 200,000 clones, of which about 85% were detected only once. The biggest ten clones account for approximately 2.3% of the sample.

The receptor's source is a man between 18 and 29 years old in good health and CMV-seropositive. This chain is built from TRBV7-9 and TRBJ2-5, with the D segment identity uncertain. Specimen: PBMCs. CDR3 loop: CASSPLETQYF. The base sequence is TGTGCCAGCAGCCCCTTGGAGACCCAGTACTTC.